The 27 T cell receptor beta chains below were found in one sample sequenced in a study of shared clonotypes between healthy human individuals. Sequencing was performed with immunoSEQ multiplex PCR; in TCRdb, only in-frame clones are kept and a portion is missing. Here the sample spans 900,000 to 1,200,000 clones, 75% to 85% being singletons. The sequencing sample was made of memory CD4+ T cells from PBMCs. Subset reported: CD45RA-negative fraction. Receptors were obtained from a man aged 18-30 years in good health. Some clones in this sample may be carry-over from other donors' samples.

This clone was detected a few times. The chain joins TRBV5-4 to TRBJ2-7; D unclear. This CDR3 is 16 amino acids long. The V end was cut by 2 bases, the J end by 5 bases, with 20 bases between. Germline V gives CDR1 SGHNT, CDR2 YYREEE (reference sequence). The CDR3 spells CASSFYGRANMDEQYF. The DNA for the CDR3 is TGTGCCAGCAGCTTTTACGGCAGAGCTAATATGGACGAGCAGTACTTC.

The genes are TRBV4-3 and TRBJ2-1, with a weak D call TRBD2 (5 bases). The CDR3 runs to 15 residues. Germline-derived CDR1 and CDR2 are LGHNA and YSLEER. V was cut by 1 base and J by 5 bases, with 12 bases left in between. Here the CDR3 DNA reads TGCGCCAGCAGCCAAGGCAGCGGTAGGGACAATGAGCAGTTCTTC. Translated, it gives CASSQGSGRDNEQFF.

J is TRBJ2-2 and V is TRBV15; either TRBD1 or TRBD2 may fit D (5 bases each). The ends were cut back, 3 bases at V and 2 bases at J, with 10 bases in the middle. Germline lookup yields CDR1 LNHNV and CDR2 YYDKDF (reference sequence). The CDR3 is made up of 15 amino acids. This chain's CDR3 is CATSRGLANTGELFF. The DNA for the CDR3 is TGTGCCACCAGCAGGGGGCTAGCAAACACCGGGGAGCTGTTTTTT. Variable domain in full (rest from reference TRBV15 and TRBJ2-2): DAMVIQNPRYQVTQFGKPVTLSCSQTLNHNVMYWYQQKSSQAPKLLFHYYDKDFNNEADTPDNFQSRRPNTSFCFLDIRSPGLGDTAMYLCATSRGLANTGELFFGEGSRLTVL.

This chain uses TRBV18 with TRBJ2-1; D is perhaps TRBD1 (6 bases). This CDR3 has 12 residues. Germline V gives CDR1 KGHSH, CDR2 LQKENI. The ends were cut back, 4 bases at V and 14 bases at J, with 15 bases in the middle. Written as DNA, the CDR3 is TGTGCCAGCTCACAGGGACAACCACTCGAGTTCTTC. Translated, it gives CASSQGQPLEFF.

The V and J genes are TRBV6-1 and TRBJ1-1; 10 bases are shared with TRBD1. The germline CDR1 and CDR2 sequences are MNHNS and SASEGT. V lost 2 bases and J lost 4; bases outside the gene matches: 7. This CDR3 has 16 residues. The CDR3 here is CASSETTGGGTTEAFF. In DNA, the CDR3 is TGTGCCAGCAGTGAAACGACAGGGGGCGGTACCACTGAAGCTTTCTTT.

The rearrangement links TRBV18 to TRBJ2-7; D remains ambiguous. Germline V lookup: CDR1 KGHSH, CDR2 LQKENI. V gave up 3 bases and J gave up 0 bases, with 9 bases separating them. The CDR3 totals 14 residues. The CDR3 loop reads CASSPELASYEQYF. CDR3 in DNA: TGTGCCAGCTCACCGGAACTGGCCTCCTACGAGCAGTACTTC. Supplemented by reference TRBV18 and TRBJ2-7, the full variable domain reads NAGVMQNPRHLVRRRGQEARLRCSPMKGHSHVYWYRQLPEEGLKFMVYLQKENIIDESGMPKERFSAEFPKEGPSILRIQQVVRGDSAAYFCASSPELASYEQYFGPGTRLTVT.

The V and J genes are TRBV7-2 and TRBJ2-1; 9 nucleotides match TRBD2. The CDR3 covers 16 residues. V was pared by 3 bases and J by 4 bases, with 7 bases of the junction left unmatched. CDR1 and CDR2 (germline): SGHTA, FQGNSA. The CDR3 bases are TGTGCCAGCAGCTTCTCCGGGACTAGCCCTTACAATGAGCAGTTCTTC. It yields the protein CASSFSGTSPYNEQFF.

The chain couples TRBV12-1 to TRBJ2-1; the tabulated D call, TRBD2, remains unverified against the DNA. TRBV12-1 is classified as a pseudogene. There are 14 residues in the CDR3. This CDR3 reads CASSSRDSYNEQFF. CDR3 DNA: TGTGCCAGCAGCTCCCGGGACTCGTACAATGAGCAGTTCTTC.

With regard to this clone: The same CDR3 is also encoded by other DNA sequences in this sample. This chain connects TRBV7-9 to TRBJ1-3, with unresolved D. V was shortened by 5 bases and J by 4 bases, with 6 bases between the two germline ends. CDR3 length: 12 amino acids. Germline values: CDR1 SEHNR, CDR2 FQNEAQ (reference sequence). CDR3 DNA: TGTGCCAGCAGCCTAGGAGGAAACACCATATATTTT. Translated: CASSLGGNTIYF.

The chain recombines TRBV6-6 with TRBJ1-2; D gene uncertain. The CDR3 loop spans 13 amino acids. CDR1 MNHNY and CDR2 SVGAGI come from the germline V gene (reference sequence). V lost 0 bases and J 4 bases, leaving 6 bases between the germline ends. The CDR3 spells CASSYSGGYGYTF. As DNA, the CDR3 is TGTGCCAGCAGTTACTCGGGCGGCTATGGCTACACCTTC.

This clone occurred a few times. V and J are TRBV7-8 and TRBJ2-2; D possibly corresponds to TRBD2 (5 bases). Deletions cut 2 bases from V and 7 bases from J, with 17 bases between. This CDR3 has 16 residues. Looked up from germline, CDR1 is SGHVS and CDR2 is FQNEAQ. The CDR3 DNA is TGTGCCAGCAGCTTAACGAGGGAGAGGCAGAGCGGGGAGCTGTTTTTT. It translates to CASSLTRERQSGELFF.

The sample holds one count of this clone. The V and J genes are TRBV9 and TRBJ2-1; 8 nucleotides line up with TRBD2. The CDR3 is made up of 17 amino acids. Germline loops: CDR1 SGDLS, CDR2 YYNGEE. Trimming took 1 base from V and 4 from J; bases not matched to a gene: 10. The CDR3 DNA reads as TGTGCCAGCAGCGTAAGTAGTAGCGGGAACTCGTACAATGAGCAGTTCTTC. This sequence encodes CASSVSSSGNSYNEQFF. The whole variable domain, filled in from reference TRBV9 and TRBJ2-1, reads DSGVTQTPKHLITATGQRVTLRCSPRSGDLSVYWYQQSLDQGLQFLIQYYNGEERAKGNILERFSAQQFPDLHSELNLSSLELGDSALYFCASSVSSSGNSYNEQFFGPGTRLTVL.

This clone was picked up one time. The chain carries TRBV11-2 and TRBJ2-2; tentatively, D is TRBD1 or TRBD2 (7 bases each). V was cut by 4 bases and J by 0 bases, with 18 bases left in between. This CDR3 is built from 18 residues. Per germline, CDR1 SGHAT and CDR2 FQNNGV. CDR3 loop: CASSWDYRDSSNTGELFF. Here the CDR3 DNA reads TGTGCCAGCAGCTGGGACTACCGGGACAGCTCGAACACCGGGGAGCTGTTTTTT.

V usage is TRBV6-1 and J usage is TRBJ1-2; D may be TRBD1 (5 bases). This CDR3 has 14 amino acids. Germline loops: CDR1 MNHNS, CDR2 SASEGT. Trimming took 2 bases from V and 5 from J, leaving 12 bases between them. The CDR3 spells CASSEFGGLYGYTF. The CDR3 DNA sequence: TGTGCCAGCAGTGAATTTGGGGGACTGTATGGCTACACCTTC.

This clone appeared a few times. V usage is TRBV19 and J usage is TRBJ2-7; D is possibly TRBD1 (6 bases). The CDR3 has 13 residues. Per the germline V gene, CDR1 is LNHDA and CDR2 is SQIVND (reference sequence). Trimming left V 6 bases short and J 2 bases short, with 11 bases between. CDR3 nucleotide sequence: TGTGCCAGTAGGGGGGACACTACCTACGAGCAGTACTTC. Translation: CASRGDTTYEQYF.

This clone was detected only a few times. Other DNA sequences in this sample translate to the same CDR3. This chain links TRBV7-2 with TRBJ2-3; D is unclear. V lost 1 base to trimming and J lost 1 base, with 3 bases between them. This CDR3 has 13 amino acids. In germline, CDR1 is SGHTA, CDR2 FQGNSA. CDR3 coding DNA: TGTGCCAGCAGCTTAGGGGGCACAGATACGCAGTATTTT. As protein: CASSLGGTDTQYF.

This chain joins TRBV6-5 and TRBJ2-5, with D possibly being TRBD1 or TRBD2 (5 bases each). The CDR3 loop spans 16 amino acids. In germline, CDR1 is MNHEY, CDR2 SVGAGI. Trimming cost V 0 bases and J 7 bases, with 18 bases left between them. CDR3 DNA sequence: TGTGCCAGCAGTTACTCGAGGGGCGACTTTGGAGGGACCCAGTACTTC. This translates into CASSYSRGDFGGTQYF.

As DNA, the CDR3 is TGTGCCAGCAGTGTTTTATGGAGTTCACCCCTCCACTTT. The encoded protein is CASSVLWSSPLHF. The chain uses TRBV25-1 and TRBJ1-6; no clear D gene. V was cut by 4 bases and J by 9 bases, with 10 bases left in between. Germline V gives CDR1 MGHDK, CDR2 SYGVNS. This CDR3 is 13 amino acids long. The full variable domain, completed using reference TRBV25-1 and TRBJ1-6, is EADIYQTPRYLVIGTGKKITLECSQTMGHDKMYWYQQDPGMELHLIHYSYGVNSTEKGDLSSESTVSRIRTEHFPLTLESARPSHTSQYLCASSVLWSSPLHFGNGTRLTVT.

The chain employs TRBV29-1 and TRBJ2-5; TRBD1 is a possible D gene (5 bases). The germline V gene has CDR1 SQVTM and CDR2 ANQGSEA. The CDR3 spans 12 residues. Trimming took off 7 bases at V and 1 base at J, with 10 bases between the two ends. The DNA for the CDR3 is TGCAGCGCTGGCAGGGCCCAAGAGACCCAGTACTTC. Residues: CSAGRAQETQYF. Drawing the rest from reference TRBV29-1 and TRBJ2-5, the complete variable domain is SAVISQKPSRDICQRGTSLTIQCQVDSQVTMMFWYRQQPGQSLTLIATANQGSEATYESGFVIDKFPISRPNLTFSTLTVSNMSPEDSSIYLCSAGRAQETQYFGPGTRLLVL.

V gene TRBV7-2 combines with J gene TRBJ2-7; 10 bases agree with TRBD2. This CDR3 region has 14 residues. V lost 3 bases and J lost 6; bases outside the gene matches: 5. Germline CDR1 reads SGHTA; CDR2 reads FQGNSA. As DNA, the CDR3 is TGTGCCAGCAGCTTGACTAGCGGGTTATTCGAGCAGTACTTC. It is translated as CASSLTSGLFEQYF.

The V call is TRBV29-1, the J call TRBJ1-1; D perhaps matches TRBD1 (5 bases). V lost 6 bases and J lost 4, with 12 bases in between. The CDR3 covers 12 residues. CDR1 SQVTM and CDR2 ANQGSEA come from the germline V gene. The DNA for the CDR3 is TGCAGCGTGACTCAGACAGCCACTGAAGCTTTCTTT. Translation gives CSVTQTATEAFF.

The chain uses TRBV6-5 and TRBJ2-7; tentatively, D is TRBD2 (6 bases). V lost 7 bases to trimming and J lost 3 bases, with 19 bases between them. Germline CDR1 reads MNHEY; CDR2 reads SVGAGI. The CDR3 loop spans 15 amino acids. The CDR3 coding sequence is TGTGCCAGCACCCACCGGGGCGGGACGAGCTACGAGCAGTACTTC. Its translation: CASTHRGGTSYEQYF.

The CDR3 bases are TGTGCCAGCAGCTTCGCAGGTTATTCTGAAGCTTTCTTT. Residues: CASSFAGYSEAFF. This sequence joins TRBV7-3 and TRBJ1-1, with D unresolved. Germline V lookup: CDR1 SGHTA, CDR2 FQGTGA. The CDR3 has 13 residues. Trimming took off 3 bases at V and 6 bases at J, with 11 bases between the two ends.

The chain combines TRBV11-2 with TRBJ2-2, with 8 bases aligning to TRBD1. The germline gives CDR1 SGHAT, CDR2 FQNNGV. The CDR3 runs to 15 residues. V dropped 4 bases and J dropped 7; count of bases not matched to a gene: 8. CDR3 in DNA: TGTGCCAGCAGCTCAGGGACAGGTTGGAGCGGGGAGCTGTTTTTT. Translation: CASSSGTGWSGELFF. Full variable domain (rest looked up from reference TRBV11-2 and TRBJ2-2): EAGVAQSPRYKIIEKRQSVAFWCNPISGHATLYWYQQILGQGPKLLIQFQNNGVVDDSQLPKDRFSAERLKGVDSTLKIQPAKLEDSAVYLCASSSGTGWSGELFFGEGSRLTVL.

As DNA, the CDR3 is TGCGCCAGCACACCGACTAGCGGGAGGAATGAGCAGTTCTTC. Its protein product is CASTPTSGRNEQFF. The chain has TRBV5-1 and TRBJ2-1; TRBD2 agrees at 13 bases. Trimming cost V 6 bases and J 7 bases; bases outside gene matches: 4. Germline lookup yields CDR1 SGHRS and CDR2 YFSETQ. The CDR3 spans 14 residues. Together with reference TRBV5-1 and TRBJ2-1, the CDR3 gives the full variable domain: KAGVTQTPRYLIKTRGQQVTLSCSPISGHRSVSWYQQTPGQGLQFLFEYFSETQRNKGNFPGRFSGRQFSNSRSEMNVSTLELGDSALYLCASTPTSGRNEQFFGPGTRLTVL.

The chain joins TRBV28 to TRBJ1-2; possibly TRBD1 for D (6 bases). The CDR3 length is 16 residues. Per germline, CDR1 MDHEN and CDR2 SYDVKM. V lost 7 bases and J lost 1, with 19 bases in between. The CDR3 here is CASKGGWVGLNYGYTF. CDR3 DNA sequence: TGTGCCAGCAAGGGGGGTTGGGTAGGGCTTAACTATGGCTACACCTTC.

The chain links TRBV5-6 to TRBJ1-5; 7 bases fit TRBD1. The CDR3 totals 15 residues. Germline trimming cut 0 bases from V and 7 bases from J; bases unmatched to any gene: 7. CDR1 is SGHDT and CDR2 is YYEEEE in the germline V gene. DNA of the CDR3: TGTGCCAGCAGCTTGGCCGCGACAGGGAGGCAGCCCCAGCATTTT. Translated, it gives CASSLAATGRQPQHF.